This entry lists 11 T cell receptor beta chains sequenced from one sample in a study of post-analysis software for immune sequencing data. The TCR beta cDNA libraries contained unique molecular identifiers. TCRdb fed the PCR reads into MiXCR, producing one record per CDR3 protein. This table holds approximately 770,000 distinct CDR3 sequences, around 42% found once. Study outcomes and limitations: There were five or six TRBV segments more frequent in patients than controls, and TRBV5-6, TRBV5-1 and TRBV20-1 were among them.

Antigen specificity for these receptors is unknown. The specimen was blood. The receptors derive from a girl between 10 and 17 years old with multiple sclerosis.

As for this clonotype: The CDR3 carries no conserved terminal phenylalanine or tryptophan, so it likely arises from a read error. The V call is TRBV7-9, the J call TRBJ2-4; D is undetermined. The J call may be wrong; the DNA end is better matched by TRBJ2-7. There are 17 residues in the CDR3. Germline V lookup: CDR1 SEHNR, CDR2 FQNEAQ (reference sequence). The CDR3 DNA reads as TGTGCCAGCAGCTCCCCCTCTAAGGCTCAGTCGGACTACGAGCAGTACTGC. Translating gives CASSSPSKAQSDYEQYC.

The chain employs TRBV20-1 and TRBJ2-7; D not resolved. V lost 5 bases to trimming and J lost 0 bases, with 14 bases between them. Germline CDR1 is DFQATT and CDR2 is SNEGSKA (reference sequence). The CDR3 has 14 residues. In DNA form, the CDR3 reads TGCAGTGCTCGCCGACGCCTCAGCTCCTACGAGCAGTACTTC. This codes for CSARRRLSSYEQYF.

In its sample, this clonotype was seen a few times. The chain combines TRBV3-1 with TRBJ2-7; TRBD1 might be the D (6 bases). Germline V gene data show CDR1 as LGHDT and CDR2 as YNNKEL (reference sequence). This CDR3 is built from 13 residues. The V gene lost 0 bases and the J gene lost 8 bases, with 11 bases spanning the gap. CDR3 loop: CASSQEHRAKQYF. CDR3 coding DNA: TGTGCCAGCAGCCAAGAACACAGGGCCAAGCAGTACTTC.

The rearrangement joins TRBV9 to TRBJ2-5; D is undetermined. The closer fit of TRBJ2-7 to the DNA end suggests the J call may be wrong. The CDR3 is made up of 13 amino acids. Germline CDR1 and CDR2: SGDLS and YYNGEE. Written as DNA, the CDR3 is TGTGCCAGCAGCGTAGAGGCGAGCTCCGAGCAGTACTTC. Residues: CASSVEASSEQYF.

V and J are TRBV9 and TRBJ1-5; tentatively, D is TRBD1 (6 bases). This CDR3 is 16 amino acids long. Germline assignment: CDR1 SGDLS and CDR2 YYNGEE. The V end was cut by 0 bases, the J end by 4 bases, with 14 bases between. CDR3 in amino acids: CASSVGGGGKNQPQHF. The DNA of the CDR3 is TGTGCCAGCAGCGTAGGGGGAGGGGGGAAAAATCAGCCCCAGCATTTT.

The genes are TRBV7-2 and TRBJ2-7; 7 bases agree with TRBD1. The CDR3 contains 13 residues. Losses at the gene ends were 3 bases for V and 5 bases for J; bases not matched to a gene: 4. CDR1 is SGHTA, CDR2 FQGNSA, per germline. The CDR3 sequence: CASSLTGRHEQYF. The DNA for the CDR3 is TGTGCCAGCAGCTTGACAGGGCGACACGAGCAGTACTTC. The full variable domain, with the rest looked up from reference TRBV7-2 and TRBJ2-7, is GAGVSQSPSNKVTEKGKDVELRCDPISGHTALYWYRQSLGQGLEFLIYFQGNSAPDKSGLPSDRFSAERTGGSVSTLTIQRTQQEDSAVYLCASSLTGRHEQYFGPGTRLTVT.

The chain has TRBV20-1 and TRBJ2-4; a possible D gene is TRBD2 (7 bases). Germline values: CDR1 DFQATT, CDR2 SNEGSKA (reference sequence). Trimming stripped 4 bases from V and 0 bases from J, with 16 bases between. The CDR3 loop spans 16 amino acids. The CDR3 DNA reads TGCAGTGCTATATCCCGGGGGGCTATAGCCAAAAACATTCAGTACTTC. Amino acids: CSAISRGAIAKNIQYF.

CDR3 sequence reads: CASSYGRASYEQYF. CDR3 nucleotide sequence: TGTGCCAGCAGTTACGGCAGGGCCTCCTACGAGCAGTACTTC. The rearrangement uses TRBV6-2 or TRBV6-3 and TRBJ2-7; D perhaps matches TRBD1 (5 bases). CDR1 and CDR2 from the germline V gene are MNHEY and SVGEGT. Trimming removed 2 bases from V and 0 bases from J, with 8 bases in between. The CDR3 consists of 14 residues.

The chain employs TRBV28 and TRBJ2-5; D call uncertain. The CDR3 is 15 amino acids. V lost 3 bases and J 1 base, leaving 12 bases between the germline ends. CDR1 and CDR2 from the germline V gene are MDHEN and SYDVKM. The CDR3 sequence is CASSFMAEIQETQYF. For the CDR3, the DNA is TGTGCCAGCAGTTTTATGGCGGAGATCCAAGAGACCCAGTACTTC.

V is TRBV6-6 and J is TRBJ2-7; D perhaps matches TRBD1 (5 bases). Germline V gene lookup returns CDR1 MNHNY and CDR2 SVGAGI (reference sequence). V dropped 0 bases and J dropped 2 bases, with 14 bases sitting between them. This CDR3 has 16 residues. CDR3 protein: CASSYSLTGLTYEQYF. In nucleotides, the CDR3 is TGTGCCAGCAGTTACTCGTTAACAGGCCTTACCTACGAGCAGTACTTC.

The chain is built from TRBV20-1 and TRBJ1-2; D is perhaps TRBD1 (6 bases). V dropped 1 base and J dropped 8 bases, with 17 bases sitting between them. CDR1 is DFQATT and CDR2 is SNEGSKA in the germline V gene (reference sequence). The CDR3 spans 14 residues. The CDR3 DNA sequence: TGCAGTGCTAGAGGGGGACACGTCCAGGGGGGCTACACCTTC. Its translation: CSARGGHVQGGYTF.